A selection of T cell receptor beta chains follows, all from one sample in a study of T-cell reconstitution after alpha-beta-depleted transplantation in children. MiXCR, run by TCRdb on the PCR reads, gives a single entry per CDR3 protein. The data show around 700,000 distinct CDR3 sequences, around 14% seen once. The source was PBMCs, collected before TCRalphabeta/CD19-depleted stem cell transplant. These receptors were collected from a girl aged 2 to 9 with congenital amegakaryocytic thrombocytopenia, due to receive a stem cell transplant. Both conserved end residues are part of each CDR3. Fields, in order: V gene, CDR3 protein.

TRBV28,CASSLSWRSFTDTQYF
TRBV29-1,CSVEARRTSGTDTQYF
TRBV29-1,CSVEGSTSTDTQYF
TRBV2,CARKDPGLAGVTGELFF
TRBV6-1,CASSRQGINNSPLHF
TRBV27,CASSHGTSGSFYEQYF
TRBV2,CASIRLDGTGELFF
TRBV5-1,CASSRTESQETQYF
TRBV20-1,CSASRKREARRDTQYF
TRBV20-1,CSAGRDRVESGRTDTQYF
TRBV6-1,CASSRDKQETQYF
TRBV5-4,CASSSKTSGPVSEQFF
TRBV5-1,CARPDPGQGDSYEQYF
TRBV7-6,CASSLDSGTWETQYF
TRBV19,CASSIGLGRWDTEAFF
TRBV20-1,CSATGTGNNYGYTF
TRBV15,CATSRDLAGSQPQHF
TRBV20-1,CSARESLTANNEQFF
TRBV12-3/TRBV12-4,CASSLKRVGTDTQYF
TRBV20-1,CSARPIGTSYETQYF
TRBV5-1,CASSLAVGRTGELFF
TRBV11-2,CASSLTATTNEQFF
TRBV12-3/TRBV12-4,CASGTGHYNEQFF
TRBV24-1,CATSDRGTDYSNQPQHF
TRBV3-1,CASSQEQSGSYQNEQFF
TRBV7-9,CASSLREHIQYF
TRBV12-3/TRBV12-4,CASSFGTRVWDGWGLAKNIQYF
TRBV6-5,CASSYLGVYNEQFF
TRBV5-1,CASSLTGSMENTIYF
TRBV20-1,CSATSDRAVGVNTEAFF
TRBV29-1,CSVLGSSWGDEQYF
TRBV19,CASRLAGDSGGSGYTF
TRBV7-8,CASSLASTNYNEQFF
TRBV5-1,CASSVGQGFYEQYF
TRBV3-1,CASSQPGLDTGELFF
TRBV6-1,CASTIPGQNTEAFF
TRBV12-3/TRBV12-4,CASSATGSGLAGVPYNEQFF
TRBV12-3/TRBV12-4,CASSPDRQNQPQHF
TRBV11-3,CASSGDSAYNEQFF
TRBV28,CASSTYGQGVSDTQYF
TRBV5-1,CASSLVSGPSYGYTF
TRBV27,CASRALWTEAFF
TRBV5-5,CASSLGRGYYNEQFF
TRBV7-3,CASSPAGSTDTQYF
TRBV11-2,CASSLSMRELGTGELFF
TRBV12-3/TRBV12-4,CASSLWGRNSPLHF
TRBV3-1,CASSTRRGSPLHF
TRBV12-3/TRBV12-4,CASSRRGPTSYEQYF
TRBV5-1,CASRAASGRTSYNEQFF
TRBV4-1,CASSQPTTGLARNEQYF
TRBV5-1,CASSASGRRDTGELFF
TRBV18,CASSPLAGAINEQFF
TRBV12-3/TRBV12-4,CASSSARSGELFF